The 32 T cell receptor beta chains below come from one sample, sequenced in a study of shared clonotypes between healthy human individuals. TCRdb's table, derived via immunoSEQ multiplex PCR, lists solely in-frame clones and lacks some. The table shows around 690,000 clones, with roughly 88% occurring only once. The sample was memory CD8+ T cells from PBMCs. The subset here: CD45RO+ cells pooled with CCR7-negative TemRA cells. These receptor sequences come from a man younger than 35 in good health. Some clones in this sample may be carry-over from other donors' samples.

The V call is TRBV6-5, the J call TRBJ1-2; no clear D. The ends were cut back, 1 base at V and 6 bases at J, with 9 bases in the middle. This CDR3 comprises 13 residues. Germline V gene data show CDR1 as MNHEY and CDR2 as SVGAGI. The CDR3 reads CASSYYGEHGYTF. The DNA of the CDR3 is TGTGCCAGCAGTTACTACGGCGAACATGGCTACACCTTC.

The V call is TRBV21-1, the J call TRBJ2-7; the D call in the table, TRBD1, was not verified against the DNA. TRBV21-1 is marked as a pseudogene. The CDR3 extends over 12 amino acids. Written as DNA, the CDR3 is TGTGCCAGCGTTGGGACAGGGCGCGAGCAGTACTTC. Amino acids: CASVGTGREQYF.

The CDR3 loop reads CASSQDRKGYSYNEQFF. The DNA for the CDR3 is TGCGCCAGCAGCCAAGATCGTAAAGGGTACTCCTACAATGAGCAGTTCTTC. The chain carries TRBV4-3 and TRBJ2-1; D remains unclear. CDR3 length: 17 residues. V lost 0 bases and J lost 0, with 12 bases in between. Germline V gene sequence: CDR1 LGHNA, CDR2 YSLEER.

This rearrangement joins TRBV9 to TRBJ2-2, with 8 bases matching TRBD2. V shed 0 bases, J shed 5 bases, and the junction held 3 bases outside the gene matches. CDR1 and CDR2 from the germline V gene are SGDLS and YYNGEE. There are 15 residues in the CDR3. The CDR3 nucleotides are TGTGCCAGCAGCGTAGGAGCTAGCGGGACCGGGGAGCTGTTTTTT. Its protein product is CASSVGASGTGELFF.

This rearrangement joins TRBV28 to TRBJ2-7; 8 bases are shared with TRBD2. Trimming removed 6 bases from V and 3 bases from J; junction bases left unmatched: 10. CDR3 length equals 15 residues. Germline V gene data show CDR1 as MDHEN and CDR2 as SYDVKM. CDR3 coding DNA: TGTGCCAGCAGCCCCCGGGCTCTAGCGGGCTACGAGCAGTACTTC. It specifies CASSPRALAGYEQYF.

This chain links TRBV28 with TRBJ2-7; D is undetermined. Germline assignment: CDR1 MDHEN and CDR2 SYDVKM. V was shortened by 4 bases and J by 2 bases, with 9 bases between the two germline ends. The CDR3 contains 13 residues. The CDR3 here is CASSSRLTYEQYF. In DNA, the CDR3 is TGTGCCAGCAGTTCCAGGCTTACCTACGAGCAGTACTTC. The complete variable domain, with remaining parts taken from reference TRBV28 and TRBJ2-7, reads DVKVTQSSRYLVKRTGEKVFLECVQDMDHENMFWYRQDPGLGLRLIYFSYDVKMKEKGDIPEGYSVSREKKERFSLILESASTNQTSMYLCASSSRLTYEQYFGPGTRLTVT.

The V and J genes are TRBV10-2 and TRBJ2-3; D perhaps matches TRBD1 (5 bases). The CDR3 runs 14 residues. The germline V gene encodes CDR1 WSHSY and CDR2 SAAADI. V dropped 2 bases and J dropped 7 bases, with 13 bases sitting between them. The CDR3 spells CASSEMQGQYTQYF. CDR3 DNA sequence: TGCGCCAGCAGTGAGATGCAGGGTCAATATACGCAGTATTTT.

CDR3 sequence reads: CASSSYESPTGSSGYTF. The CDR3 coding sequence is TGTGCCAGCAGTTCATACGAAAGCCCGACAGGGTCAAGTGGCTACACCTTC. This chain links TRBV27 with TRBJ1-2; TRBD1 agrees at 7 bases. The trim removed 4 bases at V and 7 bases at J, leaving 18 bases unmatched. Germline CDR1 MNHEY, CDR2 SMNVEV (reference sequence). The CDR3 extends over 17 amino acids.

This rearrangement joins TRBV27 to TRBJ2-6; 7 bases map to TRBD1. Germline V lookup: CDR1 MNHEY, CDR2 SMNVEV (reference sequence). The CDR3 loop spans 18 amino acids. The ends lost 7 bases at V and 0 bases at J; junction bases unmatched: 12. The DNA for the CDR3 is TGTGCCAGCAAACATGGAACAGGGGTCTACTCTGGGGCCAACGTCCTGACTTTC. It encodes CASKHGTGVYSGANVLTF.

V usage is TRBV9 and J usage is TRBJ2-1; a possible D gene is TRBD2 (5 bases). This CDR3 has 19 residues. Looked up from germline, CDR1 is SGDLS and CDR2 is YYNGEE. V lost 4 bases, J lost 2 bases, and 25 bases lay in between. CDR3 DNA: TGTGCCAGCAGCTACCCGAGATCCGCGGTCGGGAACACCTACAATGAGCAGTTCTTC. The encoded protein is CASSYPRSAVGNTYNEQFF.

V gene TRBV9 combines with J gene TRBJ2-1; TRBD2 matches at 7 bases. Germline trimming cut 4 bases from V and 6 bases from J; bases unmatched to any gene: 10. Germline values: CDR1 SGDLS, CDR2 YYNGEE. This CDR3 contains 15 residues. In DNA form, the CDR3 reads TGTGCCAGCAGCTCGGGACTATCTGGCGGCAATGAGCAGTTCTTC. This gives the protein CASSSGLSGGNEQFF.

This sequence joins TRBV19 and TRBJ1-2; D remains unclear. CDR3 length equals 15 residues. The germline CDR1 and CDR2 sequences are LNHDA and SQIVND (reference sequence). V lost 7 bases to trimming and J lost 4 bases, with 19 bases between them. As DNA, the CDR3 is TGTGCCAGTACCCTAAGGATACGGGGAGTCTATGGCTACACCTTC. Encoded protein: CASTLRIRGVYGYTF.

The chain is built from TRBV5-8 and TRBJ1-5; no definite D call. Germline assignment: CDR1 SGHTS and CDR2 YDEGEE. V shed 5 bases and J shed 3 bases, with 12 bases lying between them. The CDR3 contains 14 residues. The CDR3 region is CASSLGRFNQPQHF. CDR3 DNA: TGTGCCAGCAGTCTCGGCAGATTCAATCAGCCCCAGCATTTT.

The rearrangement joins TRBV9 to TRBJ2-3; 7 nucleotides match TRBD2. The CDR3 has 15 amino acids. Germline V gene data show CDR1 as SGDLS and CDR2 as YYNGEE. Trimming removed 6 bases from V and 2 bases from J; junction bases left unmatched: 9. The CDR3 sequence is CASTRSGANTDTQYF. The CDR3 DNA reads TGTGCCAGCACCAGGAGCGGGGCCAACACAGATACGCAGTATTTT.

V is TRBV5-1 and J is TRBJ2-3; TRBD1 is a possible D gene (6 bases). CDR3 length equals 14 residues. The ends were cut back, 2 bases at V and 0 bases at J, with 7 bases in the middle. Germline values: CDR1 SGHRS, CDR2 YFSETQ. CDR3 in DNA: TGCGCCAGCAGCTTTGGACAGAGCACAGATACGCAGTATTTT. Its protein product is CASSFGQSTDTQYF.

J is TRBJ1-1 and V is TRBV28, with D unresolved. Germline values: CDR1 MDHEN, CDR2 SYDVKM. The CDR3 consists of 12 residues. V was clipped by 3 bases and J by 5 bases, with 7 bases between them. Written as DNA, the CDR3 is TGTGCCAGCAGTTTCCTGACGACTGAAGCTTTCTTT. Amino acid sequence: CASSFLTTEAFF.

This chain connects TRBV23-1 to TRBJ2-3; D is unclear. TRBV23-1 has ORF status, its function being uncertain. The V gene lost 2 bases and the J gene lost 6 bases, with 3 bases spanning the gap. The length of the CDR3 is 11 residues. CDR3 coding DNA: TGCGCCAGCAGTCAACTCGATACGCAGTATTTT. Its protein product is CASSQLDTQYF.

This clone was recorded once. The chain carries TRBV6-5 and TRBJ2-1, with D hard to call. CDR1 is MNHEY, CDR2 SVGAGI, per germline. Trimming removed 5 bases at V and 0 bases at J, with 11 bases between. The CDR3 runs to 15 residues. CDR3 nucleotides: TGTGCCAGCAGTAAAAGGGTGAGCTCCTACAATGAGCAGTTCTTC. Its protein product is CASSKRVSSYNEQFF.

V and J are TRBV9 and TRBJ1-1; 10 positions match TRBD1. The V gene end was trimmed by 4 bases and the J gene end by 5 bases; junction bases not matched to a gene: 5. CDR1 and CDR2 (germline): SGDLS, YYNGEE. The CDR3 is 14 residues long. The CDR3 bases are TGTGCCAGCAGCTTCCGGGACAGGGGAACTGAAGCTTTCTTT. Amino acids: CASSFRDRGTEAFF.

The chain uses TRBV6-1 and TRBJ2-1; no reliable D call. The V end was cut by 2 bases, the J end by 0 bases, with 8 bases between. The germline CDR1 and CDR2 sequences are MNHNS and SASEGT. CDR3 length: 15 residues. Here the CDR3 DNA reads TGTGCCAGCAGTGAAACAACGAGCTCCTACAATGAGCAGTTCTTC. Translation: CASSETTSSYNEQFF.

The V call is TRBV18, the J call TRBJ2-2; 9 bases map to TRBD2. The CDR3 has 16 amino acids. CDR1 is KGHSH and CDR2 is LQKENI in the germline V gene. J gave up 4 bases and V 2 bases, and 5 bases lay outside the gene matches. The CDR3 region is CASSPLREGLTGELFF. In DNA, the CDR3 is TGTGCCAGCTCACCATTGCGGGAGGGCCTCACCGGGGAGCTGTTTTTT.

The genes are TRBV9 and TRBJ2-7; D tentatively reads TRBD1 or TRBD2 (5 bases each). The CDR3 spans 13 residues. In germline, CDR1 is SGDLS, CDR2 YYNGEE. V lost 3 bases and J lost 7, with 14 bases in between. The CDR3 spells CASSGDPPGEQYF. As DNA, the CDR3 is TGTGCCAGCAGCGGGGACCCTCCGGGGGAGCAGTACTTC.

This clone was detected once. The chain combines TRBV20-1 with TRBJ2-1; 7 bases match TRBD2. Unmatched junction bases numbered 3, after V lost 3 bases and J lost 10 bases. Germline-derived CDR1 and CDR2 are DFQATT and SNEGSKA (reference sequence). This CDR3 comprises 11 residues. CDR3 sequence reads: CSAREGGEQFF. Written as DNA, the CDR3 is TGCAGTGCTAGGGAGGGAGGGGAGCAGTTCTTC.

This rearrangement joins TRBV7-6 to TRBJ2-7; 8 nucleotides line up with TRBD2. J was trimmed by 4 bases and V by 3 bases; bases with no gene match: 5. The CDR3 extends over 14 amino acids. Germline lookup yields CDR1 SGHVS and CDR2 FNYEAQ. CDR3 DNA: TGTGCCAGCAGCTTGAGCGGGAGTGGGTACGAGCAGTACTTC. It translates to CASSLSGSGYEQYF. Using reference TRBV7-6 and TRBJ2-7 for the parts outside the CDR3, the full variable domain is GAGVSQSPRYKVTKRGQDVALRCDPISGHVSLYWYRQALGQGPEFLTYFNYEAQQDKSGLPNDRFSAERPEGSISTLTIQRTEQRDSAMYRCASSLSGSGYEQYFGPGTRLTVT.

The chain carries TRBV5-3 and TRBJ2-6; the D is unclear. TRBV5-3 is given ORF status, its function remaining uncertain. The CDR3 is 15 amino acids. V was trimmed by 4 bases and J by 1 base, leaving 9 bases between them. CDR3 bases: TGTGCCAGAAGCCGGACCAGTTCTGGGGCCAACGTCCTGACTTTC. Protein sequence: CARSRTSSGANVLTF.

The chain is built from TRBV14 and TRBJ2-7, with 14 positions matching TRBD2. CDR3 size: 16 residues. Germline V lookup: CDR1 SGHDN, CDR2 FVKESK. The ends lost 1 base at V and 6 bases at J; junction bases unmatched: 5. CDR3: CASSQVGLAGAPEQYF. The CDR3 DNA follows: TGTGCCAGCAGCCAAGTGGGACTAGCGGGAGCACCCGAGCAGTACTTC.

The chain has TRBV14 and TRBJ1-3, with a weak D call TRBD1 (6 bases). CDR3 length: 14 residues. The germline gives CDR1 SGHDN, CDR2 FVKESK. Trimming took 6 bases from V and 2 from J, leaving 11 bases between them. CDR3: CASRMTGTGNTIYF. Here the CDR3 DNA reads TGTGCCAGCAGGATGACAGGAACTGGAAACACCATATATTTT.

CDR3 region: CASSQITAGESYNEQFF. CDR3 in DNA: TGCGCCAGCAGCCAAATAACAGCGGGAGAGTCCTACAATGAGCAGTTCTTC. The V gene is TRBV4-3, the J gene TRBJ2-1; TRBD2 agrees at 8 bases. After removal of 2 bases from V and 1 base from J, the junction contained 7 bases not matched to a gene. The CDR3 length is 17 residues. Germline loops: CDR1 LGHNA, CDR2 YSLEER.

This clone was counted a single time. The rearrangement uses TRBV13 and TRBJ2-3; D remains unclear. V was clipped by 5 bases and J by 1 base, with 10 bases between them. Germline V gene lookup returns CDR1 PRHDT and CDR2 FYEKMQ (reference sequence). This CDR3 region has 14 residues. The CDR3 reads CASSQIRGTDTQYF. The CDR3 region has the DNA TGTGCCAGCAGCCAAATACGGGGCACAGATACGCAGTATTTT. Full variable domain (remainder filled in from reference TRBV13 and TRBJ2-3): AAGVIQSPRHLIKEKRETATLKCYPIPRHDTVYWYQQGPGQDPQFLISFYEKMQSDKGSIPDRFSAQQFSDYHSELNMSSLELGDSALYFCASSQIRGTDTQYFGPGTRLTVL.

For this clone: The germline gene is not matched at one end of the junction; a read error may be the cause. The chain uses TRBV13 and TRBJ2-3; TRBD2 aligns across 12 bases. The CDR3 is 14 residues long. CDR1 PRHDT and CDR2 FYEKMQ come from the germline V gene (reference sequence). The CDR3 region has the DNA TGTGCCAGCAGCTTAGGGACTAGCGGGAGTGGTTCGCATTTT. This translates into CASSLGTSGSGSHF.

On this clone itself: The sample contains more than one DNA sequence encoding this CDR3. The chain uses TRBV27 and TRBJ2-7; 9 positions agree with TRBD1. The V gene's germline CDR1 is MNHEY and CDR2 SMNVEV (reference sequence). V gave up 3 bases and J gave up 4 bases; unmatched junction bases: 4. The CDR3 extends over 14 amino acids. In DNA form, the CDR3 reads TGTGCCAGCAGTTTGGGACAGGGTCCGTACGAGCAGTACTTC. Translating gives CASSLGQGPYEQYF.

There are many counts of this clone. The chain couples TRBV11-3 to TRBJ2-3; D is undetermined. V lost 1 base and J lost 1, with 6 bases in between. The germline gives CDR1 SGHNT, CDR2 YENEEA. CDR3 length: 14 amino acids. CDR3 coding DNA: TGTGCCAGCAGCTTAGGTGGCCGCACAGATACGCAGTATTTT. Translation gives CASSLGGRTDTQYF.